This entry is about one TCR beta chain. What it binds is not known. The data were obtained in a study of human CD8 memory T cell subsets. Findings and caveats of the study: Minimal repertoire overlap was seen between stem-like memory T cells and precursor exhausted T cells. For stem-like memory and precursor exhausted T cells, diversity was similarly high, which was not true of effector memory cells.

UMI-labeled 5' RACE was the method by which TCR beta libraries were made. Per the study methods: Individual TCR beta libraries contained between about 2,600 and 18,000 functional CDR3 beta clonotypes each. TCRdb re-called the 5' RACE reads and gives one entry per CDR3 protein, without DNA. What appears here as the V and J calls and clone size reflects TCRdb's work, not the paper's. The sample data list about 5,600 distinct CDR3 sequences. In each subset, RNA was taken from duplicate vials, each of some 150,000 sorted CD8+ T cells. This CDR3 comprises 13 residues. CDR1 and CDR2 (germline): SQVTM, ANQGSEA.

Sequences were obtained from CD8+ effector memory T cells (TEM) sorted from PBMCs. Regarding subset: effector memory CD8 T cells, CCR7- CD45RO+ CD95+. This chain links TRBV29-1 with TRBJ2-3. This sequence was found in a human donor in good health. CDR3 loop: CSVVPIGTDTQYF.